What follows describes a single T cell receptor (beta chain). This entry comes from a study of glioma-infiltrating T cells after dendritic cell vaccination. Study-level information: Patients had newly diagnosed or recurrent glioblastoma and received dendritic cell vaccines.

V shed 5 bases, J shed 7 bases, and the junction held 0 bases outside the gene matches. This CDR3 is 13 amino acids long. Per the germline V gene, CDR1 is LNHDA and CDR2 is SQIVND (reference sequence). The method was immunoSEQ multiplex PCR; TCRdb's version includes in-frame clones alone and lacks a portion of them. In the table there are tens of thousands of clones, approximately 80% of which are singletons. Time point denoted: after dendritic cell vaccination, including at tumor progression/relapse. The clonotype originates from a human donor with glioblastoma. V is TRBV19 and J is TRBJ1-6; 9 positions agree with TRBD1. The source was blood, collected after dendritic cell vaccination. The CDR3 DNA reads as TGTGCCAGTAGTGGACAGGGGAATTCACCCCTCCACTTT. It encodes CASSGQGNSPLHF.